The clone carrying this T cell receptor (beta chain) was picked up a small number of times. Its antigen is not identified. This specimen belongs to a study of CD8 T cells in ankylosing spondylitis. Findings and caveats of the study: A motif of roughly eight highly homologous TCR beta variants was seen as apparently characteristic of ankylosing spondylitis blood.

TCRdb fed the 5' RACE reads into MiXCR, producing one record per CDR3 protein. The top ten clones hold 0.89% of a sample with under 550,000 distinct CDR3 sequences, roughly 25% of them seen once. CDR1 is LNHNV, CDR2 YYDKDF, per germline (reference sequence). There are 15 residues in the CDR3. V was trimmed by 0 bases and J by 5 bases, leaving 10 bases between them. The chain carries TRBV15 and TRBJ1-4; no reliable D call. This clonotype originated in a male donor with ankylosing spondylitis. The sample was blood, either unsorted or a sorted T cell fraction (not recorded which). In nucleotides, the CDR3 is TGTGCCACCAGCAGAGATCGGAGTAGGAATGAAAAACTGTTTTTT. This encodes CATSRDRSRNEKLFF.